These 11 T cell receptor beta chains originate from one sample sequenced in a study of T cells in Graves' hyperthyroidism and ophthalmopathy. RNA transcripts gave rise to amplified TCR beta CDR3 regions. During a first-round RT-PCR of the TCR CDR3, the HTBI primer set was used. Using its own MiXCR run on the multiplex PCR reads, TCRdb lists one record per CDR3 protein. The table records 350,000 to 400,000 distinct CDR3 sequences, around 18% of them present only once. What was sequenced was blood. Source of these receptors: a young man with Graves' ophthalmopathy.

Many counts were recorded for this clonotype. The CDR3 DNA reads as TGTGCCAGCAGCCAAGGCAGGGGGTTGAAAGGAAACACCATATATTTT. It encodes CASSQGRGLKGNTIYF. The rearrangement joins TRBV3-1 to TRBJ1-3; 7 bases match TRBD1. J lost 4 bases, V lost 1 base, and 7 bases had no gene match. CDR3 length equals 16 residues. Per germline, CDR1 LGHDT and CDR2 YNNKEL (reference sequence).

The chain is built from TRBV6-1 and TRBJ2-3, with TRBD2 matching 10 bases. The germline V gene encodes CDR1 MNHNS and CDR2 SASEGT. The CDR3 runs 15 residues. The V gene end was trimmed by 5 bases and the J gene end by 5 bases; junction bases not matched to a gene: 7. CDR3 coding DNA: TGTGCCAGCAGTCGACCGGGACTAGCGTTAGATACGCAGTATTTT. It translates to CASSRPGLALDTQYF.

This clonotype was seen at least ten times. The genes are TRBV15 and TRBJ1-2; possibly TRBD1 for D (5 bases). Germline loops: CDR1 LNHNV, CDR2 YYDKDF (reference sequence). CDR3 length equals 16 residues. V was clipped by 0 bases and J by 4 bases, with 15 bases between them. CDR3 protein: CATSREGQGSGYGYTF. CDR3 DNA: TGTGCCACCAGCAGAGAAGGCCAGGGCTCGGGCTATGGCTACACCTTC. Filled out from reference TRBV15 and TRBJ1-2, the complete variable domain reads DAMVIQNPRYQVTQFGKPVTLSCSQTLNHNVMYWYQQKSSQAPKLLFHYYDKDFNNEADTPDNFQSRRPNTSFCFLDIRSPGLGDTAMYLCATSREGQGSGYGYTFGSGTRLTVV.

Ten or more counts support this clonotype. The chain links TRBV2 to TRBJ2-5, with TRBD1 as a possible D gene (6 bases). V lost 6 bases to trimming and J lost 4 bases, with 12 bases between them. Looked up from germline, CDR1 is SNHLY and CDR2 is FYNNEI. The CDR3 contains 13 residues. The CDR3 loop reads CASSGQPRETQYF. In DNA, the CDR3 is TGTGCCAGCAGCGGACAGCCGAGAGAGACCCAGTACTTC.

The chain joins TRBV20-1 to TRBJ2-7; D gene uncertain. V lost 5 bases to trimming and J lost 6 bases, with 17 bases between them. This CDR3 comprises 13 residues. In germline, CDR1 is DFQATT, CDR2 SNEGSKA (reference sequence). The CDR3 loop reads CSAYPRAGGEQYF. CDR3 nucleotides: TGCAGTGCTTATCCCCGTGCTGGTGGCGAGCAGTACTTC.

The chain joins TRBV29-1 to TRBJ2-7; 7 bases align to TRBD1. The germline V gene encodes CDR1 SQVTM and CDR2 ANQGSEA. This CDR3 contains 13 residues. With V trimmed by 4 bases and J by 5 bases, 8 bases remained unmatched. CDR3 sequence: CSVARQGPHEQYF. The CDR3 coding sequence is TGCAGCGTTGCAAGACAGGGCCCCCACGAGCAGTACTTC.

The chain employs TRBV2 and TRBJ2-1; a possible D gene is TRBD2 (7 bases). Germline lookup yields CDR1 SNHLY and CDR2 FYNNEI. The CDR3 consists of 13 residues. V lost 4 bases, J lost 9 bases, and 13 bases lay in between. Here the CDR3 DNA reads TGTGCCAGCAGTGTAGGGGGGGGGGTTGAGCAGTTCTTC. Its protein product is CASSVGGGVEQFF.

Notes on this clonotype: The junction departs from germline at one end; a sequencing error may be responsible. The V call is TRBV6-1, the J call TRBJ2-2, with D possibly being TRBD2 (5 bases). CDR3 size: 15 residues. Germline V CDR1 and CDR2: MNHNS, SASEGT. As DNA, the CDR3 is TGTGCCAGCAGTCCTTACATAAACAACACCGGGGAGCTGCTTTTT. Its translation is CASSPYINNTGELLF.

The chain links TRBV9 to TRBJ1-1, with D possibly matching TRBD1 (5 bases). CDR1 and CDR2 from the germline V gene are SGDLS and YYNGEE. V was pared by 3 bases and J by 1 base, with 16 bases between. The CDR3 loop spans 16 amino acids. The CDR3 loop is CASSGPRGGTNTEAFF. Here the CDR3 DNA reads TGTGCCAGCAGCGGGCCCCGGGGAGGGACGAACACTGAAGCTTTCTTT.

This clonotype has ten or more counts. V and J are TRBV12-3 or TRBV12-4 and TRBJ1-3, with TRBD1 matching 8 bases. The CDR3 totals 15 residues. After removal of 5 bases from V and 2 bases from J, the junction contained 5 bases not matched to a gene. The CDR3 spells CASSPGQGAGNTIYF. The CDR3 DNA is TGTGCCAGCAGTCCCGGACAGGGAGCTGGAAACACCATATATTTT.

This clonotype was counted only a few times. The chain couples TRBV10-1 to TRBJ2-5; D gene unclear. Germline V gene sequence: CDR1 WNHNN, CDR2 SYGVQD (reference sequence). Trimming removed 3 bases from V and 0 bases from J, with 14 bases in between. The CDR3 extends over 16 amino acids. CDR3 nucleotide sequence: TGCGCCAGCAGTGACCTGCGGCTAACCAACCAAGAGACCCAGTACTTC. It codes for CASSDLRLTNQETQYF.